A single sample is the source of the 11 T cell receptor beta chains below, sequenced in a study of metastatic and nonmetastatic thyroid tumors. Not a single patient had been given any form of treatment at any point before undergoing thyroid surgery. With MiXCR, TCRdb called clones anew from the PCR reads. The sample shows 50,000 to 60,000 clones, roughly 15% of them seen only once. The material sequenced was blood. The receptors come from a female donor with papillary thyroid cancer or a benign thyroid nodule (not recorded which). Some clones in this sample may be carry-over from other donors' samples.

The chain uses TRBV20-1 and TRBJ1-2, with 7 bases identical to TRBD1. The CDR3 consists of 16 residues. V shed 1 base and J 4 bases; nucleotides not matched to a gene: 12. Germline values: CDR1 DFQATT, CDR2 SNEGSKA (reference sequence). Here the CDR3 DNA reads TGCAGTGCTAGAGTTACTAGACAGGGAGCGATCTATGGCTACACCTTC. Translating it yields CSARVTRQGAIYGYTF.

The genes are TRBV27 and TRBJ2-1; the match to TRBD2 covers 14 bases. The CDR3 is made up of 18 amino acids. Germline-derived CDR1 and CDR2 are MNHEY and SMNVEV (reference sequence). With 5 bases clipped from V and 5 bases from J, the junction kept 11 bases outside the gene matches. The CDR3 is CASSAGTSGRTVHNEQFF. As DNA, the CDR3 is TGTGCCAGCAGTGCCGGGACTAGCGGGAGAACGGTCCACAATGAGCAGTTCTTC.

This clone was seen repeatedly, ten times or more. The chain couples TRBV2 to TRBJ1-4; TRBD1 might be the D (6 bases). Trimming removed 4 bases at V and 0 bases at J, with 6 bases between. CDR1 and CDR2 from the germline V gene are SNHLY and FYNNEI. The CDR3 is 14 residues long. The CDR3 DNA reads as TGTGCCAGCAGTGGGACAGCAACTAATGAAAAACTGTTTTTT. Residues: CASSGTATNEKLFF.

With regard to this clone: Relative to the germline gene, one junction end is altered; a read error may explain this. The rearrangement links TRBV20-1 to TRBJ2-1; D unresolved. The CDR3 has 13 residues. Germline V lookup: CDR1 DFQATT, CDR2 SNEGSKA (reference sequence). This CDR3 is CSGTRYSNNEQFF. The CDR3 DNA follows: TGCAGTGGGACCCGGTACTCCAACAATGAGCAGTTCTTC.

This clone was seen ten or more times. The V and J genes are TRBV27 and TRBJ2-5, with TRBD1 matching over 9 bases. This CDR3 contains 17 residues. The germline V gene has CDR1 MNHEY and CDR2 SMNVEV (reference sequence). The trim removed 6 bases at V and 2 bases at J, leaving 13 bases unmatched. The CDR3 here is CASSQYSDRGRQETQYF. The CDR3 bases are TGTGCCAGCAGCCAGTATTCGGACAGGGGAAGGCAAGAGACCCAGTACTTC.

This clone showed up just a few times. Given a much more abundant clone one base away, this may be a read error. The J gene is TRBJ2-5, the V gene TRBV5-8; D gene ambiguous. Trimming removed 0 bases at V and 4 bases at J, with 1 base between. The CDR3 extends over 11 amino acids. Per the germline V gene, CDR1 is SGHTS and CDR2 is YDEGEE. CDR3 protein: CASSLVETQYF. The DNA for the CDR3 is TGTGCCAGCAGCTTGGTAGAGACCCAGTACTTC.

V usage is TRBV20-1 and J usage is TRBJ2-7; the D is unclear. Germline V lookup: CDR1 DFQATT, CDR2 SNEGSKA (reference sequence). V lost 0 bases to trimming and J lost 1 base, with 16 bases between them. The CDR3 sequence is 16 residues long. CDR3 loop: CSARDPSSVGSYEQYF. The CDR3 coding sequence is TGCAGTGCTAGAGATCCCTCTAGTGTGGGTTCCTACGAGCAGTACTTC.

The V call is TRBV28, the J call TRBJ2-7; D not resolved. CDR3 size: 14 residues. The V end lost 3 bases, the J end lost 13 bases, and 22 bases lay between the germline ends. Germline values: CDR1 MDHEN, CDR2 SYDVKM. As DNA, the CDR3 is TGTGCCAGCAGTTTCAAGGTGGCGCAGGAGACCCATTACTTC. Protein product: CASSFKVAQETHYF.

This clone was seen a handful of times. V gene TRBV6-1 combines with J gene TRBJ2-5; D gene unclear. V shed 6 bases and J shed 5 bases, with 16 bases lying between them. This CDR3 is 14 amino acids long. CDR1 is MNHNS, CDR2 SASEGT, per germline. The CDR3 sequence is CASRQYSAGETQYF. The CDR3 region has the DNA TGTGCCAGCAGACAGTACAGTGCTGGGGAGACCCAGTACTTC.

The table lists this clone with many counts. The chain combines TRBV6-2 or TRBV6-3 with TRBJ2-3, with D uncertain. Trimming took 5 bases from V and 6 from J, leaving 18 bases between them. The CDR3 has 15 amino acids. The germline V gene has CDR1 MNHEY and CDR2 SVGEGT. The CDR3 here is CASSHLGGRADTQYF. As DNA, the CDR3 is TGTGCCAGCAGTCACCTAGGCGGTCGGGCCGATACGCAGTATTTT.

This clone was seen many times. The CDR3 loop reads CASRGDSFNQPQHF. The CDR3 DNA reads TGTGCCAGCAGGGGGGACAGCTTCAATCAGCCCCAGCATTTT. The chain links TRBV2 to TRBJ1-5; 7 bases are a match to TRBD1. From germline, CDR1 is SNHLY and CDR2 FYNNEI. J lost 3 bases, V lost 6 bases, and 5 bases had no gene match. CDR3 length: 14 residues.